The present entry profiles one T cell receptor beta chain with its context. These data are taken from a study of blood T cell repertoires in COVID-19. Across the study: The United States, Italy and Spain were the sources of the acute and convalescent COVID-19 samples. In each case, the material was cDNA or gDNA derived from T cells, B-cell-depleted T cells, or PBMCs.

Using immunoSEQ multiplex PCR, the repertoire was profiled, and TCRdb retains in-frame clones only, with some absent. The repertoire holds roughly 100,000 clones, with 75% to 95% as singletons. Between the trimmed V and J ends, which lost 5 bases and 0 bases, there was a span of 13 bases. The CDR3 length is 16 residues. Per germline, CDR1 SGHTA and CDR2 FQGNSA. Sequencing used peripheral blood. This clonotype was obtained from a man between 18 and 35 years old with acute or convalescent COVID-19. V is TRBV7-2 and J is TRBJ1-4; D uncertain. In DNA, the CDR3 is TGTGCCAGCAGCCCTCAGGTCTCGGCAACTAATGAAAAACTGTTTTTT. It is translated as CASSPQVSATNEKLFF.